The 23 T cell receptor beta chains presented below share a single source sample, sequenced in a study of T cell responses to AZD1222 COVID-19 vaccine. Libraries were prepared by immunoSEQ multiplex PCR; TCRdb keeps only in-frame clonotypes and omits some of them. The profile shows 130,000 to 150,000 clones, about 93% of them singletons. The sample consisted of peripheral blood, taken on day 0 of AZD1222 vaccination. The source of these receptors is an adult in good health.

The rearrangement joins TRBV18 to TRBJ2-5; D unclear. Trimming removed 0 bases at V and 5 bases at J, with 4 bases between. The CDR3 has 12 residues. Germline loops: CDR1 KGHSH, CDR2 LQKENI. For the CDR3, the DNA is TGTGCCAGCTCACCACCGGGTGAGACCCAGTACTTC. It encodes CASSPPGETQYF.

This clone was recorded once. This sequence joins TRBV7-9 and TRBJ1-2, with D possibly TRBD1 on 6 matching bases. V was pared by 3 bases and J by 7 bases, with 15 bases between. Germline assignment: CDR1 SEHNR and CDR2 FQNEAQ (reference sequence). The CDR3 extends over 14 amino acids. The CDR3 sequence: CASSFEVQGGGYTF. The CDR3 DNA reads as TGTGCCAGCAGCTTTGAGGTACAGGGAGGTGGCTACACCTTC.

This chain uses TRBV5-1 with TRBJ2-7, with TRBD2 matching 7 bases. Germline-derived CDR1 and CDR2 are SGHRS and YFSETQ. The CDR3 contains 13 residues. V gave up 0 bases and J gave up 5 bases; unmatched junction bases: 2. The DNA of the CDR3 is TGCGCCAGCAGCTTGGGGACTAGTGACGAGCAGTACTTC. It translates to CASSLGTSDEQYF.

The rearrangement links TRBV3-1 (or the pseudogene TRBV3-2) to TRBJ2-7; D gene ambiguous. Trimming took off 3 bases at V and 6 bases at J, with 24 bases between the two ends. Germline loops: CDR1 LGHDT, CDR2 YNNKEL (reference sequence). The CDR3 contains 17 residues. The CDR3 loop reads CASSHFEPPPFSTEQYF. CDR3 in DNA: TGTGCCAGCAGCCATTTCGAGCCTCCCCCCTTCTCTACCGAGCAGTACTTC.

The chain uses TRBV5-8 and TRBJ1-5, with D hard to call. Looked up from germline, CDR1 is SGHTS and CDR2 is YDEGEE. V lost 4 bases and J 3 bases, leaving 11 bases between the germline ends. This CDR3 has 14 amino acids. The CDR3 DNA is TGTGCCAGCAGCCCGCGGACCTACAATCAGCCCCAGCATTTT. Amino acids: CASSPRTYNQPQHF.

The chain uses TRBV7-2 and TRBJ1-2, with 9 nucleotides matching TRBD1. This CDR3 region has 16 residues. Trimming removed 1 base from V and 3 bases from J; junction bases left unmatched: 6. Germline values: CDR1 SGHTA, CDR2 FQGNSA. CDR3 DNA: TGTGCCAGCAGCTTAGGGAGGGACAGGGAGGACTATGGCTACACCTTC. Its translation is CASSLGRDREDYGYTF.

The chain has TRBV2 and TRBJ1-2; TRBD1 might be the D (6 bases). Germline values: CDR1 SNHLY, CDR2 FYNNEI. Trimming shortened V by 5 bases and J by 8 bases, and 24 bases separated the two germline ends. The CDR3 contains 16 residues. CDR3 bases: TGTGCCAGCAGTCGGACCGGGACAAATCTTCTATACGGCTACACCTTC. Encoded protein: CASSRTGTNLLYGYTF.

The chain links TRBV10-1 to TRBJ1-1; D is unresolved. Per germline, CDR1 WNHNN and CDR2 SYGVQD (reference sequence). This CDR3 has 14 residues. V lost 0 bases, J lost 5 bases, and 10 bases lay in between. The CDR3 DNA reads TGCGCCAGCAGTGAGTCGAACGGGGAGACTGAAGCTTTCTTT. Its translation is CASSESNGETEAFF.

This chain connects TRBV5-1 to TRBJ2-7; the D is unclear. V was trimmed by 0 bases and J by 3 bases, leaving 10 bases between them. Germline assignment: CDR1 SGHRS and CDR2 YFSETQ. The CDR3 extends over 14 amino acids. This CDR3 reads CASSLDRNFYEQYF. DNA for the CDR3: TGCGCCAGCAGCTTGGACAGAAACTTCTACGAGCAGTACTTC. The full variable domain, rest sourced from reference TRBV5-1 and TRBJ2-7, is KAGVTQTPRYLIKTRGQQVTLSCSPISGHRSVSWYQQTPGQGLQFLFEYFSETQRNKGNFPGRFSGRQFSNSRSEMNVSTLELGDSALYLCASSLDRNFYEQYFGPGTRLTVT.

This rearrangement joins TRBV5-1 to TRBJ2-3; 7 bases are shared with TRBD2. Germline V gene sequence: CDR1 SGHRS, CDR2 YFSETQ. The CDR3 totals 16 residues. With 4 bases clipped from V and 0 bases from J, the junction kept 8 bases outside the gene matches. The CDR3 region is CASSVWSGVSTDTQYF. In DNA, the CDR3 is TGCGCCAGCAGCGTATGGAGCGGGGTGAGCACAGATACGCAGTATTTT.

The chain couples TRBV4-1 to TRBJ2-7, with 7 bases fitting TRBD1. CDR1 MGHRA and CDR2 YSYEKL come from the germline V gene. Losses at the gene ends were 3 bases for V and 0 bases for J; bases not matched to a gene: 8. The CDR3 totals 16 residues. The CDR3 region has the DNA TGCGCCAGCAGCCACGGACAGGCGCGCTACTCCTACGAGCAGTACTTC. As protein: CASSHGQARYSYEQYF.

The V and J genes are TRBV27 and TRBJ1-6; the D is unclear. The CDR3 is 18 residues long. CDR1 and CDR2 (germline): MNHEY, SMNVEV (reference sequence). V was trimmed by 3 bases and J by 0 bases, leaving 15 bases between them. The CDR3, as DNA: TGTGCCAGCAGTTTCCCGCGAGGGCCAAGCTCCTATAATTCACCCCTCCACTTT. It codes for CASSFPRGPSSYNSPLHF.

This chain links TRBV9 with TRBJ1-1; 7 nucleotides line up with TRBD1. After removal of 5 bases from V and 2 bases from J, the junction contained 9 bases not matched to a gene. Germline V gives CDR1 SGDLS, CDR2 YYNGEE. This CDR3 has 15 residues. The CDR3 DNA sequence: TGTGCCAGCAGACCCTCCGGGACAGCCAACACTGAAGCTTTCTTT. It translates to CASRPSGTANTEAFF.

The sample holds one count of this clone. The gene calls are TRBV12-3 or TRBV12-4 and TRBJ1-1; D may be TRBD1 (6 bases). This CDR3 contains 12 residues. The ends were cut back, 6 bases at V and 7 bases at J, with 12 bases in the middle. Here the CDR3 DNA reads TGTGCCAGCAGCCTGCAGGGGAGTGAAGCTTTCTTT. This codes for CASSLQGSEAFF.

The CDR3 region has the DNA TGTGCCAGCAGCCAGGCCCGTGGGAGTGGCCCAAGTCAGCCCCAGCATTTT. Its translation: CASSQARGSGPSQPQHF. This rearrangement joins TRBV4-2 to TRBJ1-5, with D unclear. This CDR3 contains 17 residues. Trimming left V 3 bases short and J 6 bases short, with 21 bases between. Germline V gives CDR1 LGHNA, CDR2 YNFKEQ.

This clone was seen only once. J is TRBJ2-2 and V is TRBV10-3; TRBD2 aligns across 13 bases. V was pared by 6 bases and J by 5 bases, with 3 bases of the junction left unmatched. The CDR3 length is 15 residues. CDR1 is ENHRY and CDR2 is SYGVKD in the germline V gene. DNA for the CDR3: TGTGCCATCAGGACGGGACTAGCGGGGACCGGGGAGCTGTTTTTT. Its protein is CAIRTGLAGTGELFF.

The DNA for the CDR3 is TGTGCCAGCAGCTGGACAGCTGAATACGAGCAGTACTTC. It specifies CASSWTAEYEQYF. This sequence joins TRBV11-3 and TRBJ2-7, with a weak D call TRBD1 (6 bases). The length of the CDR3 is 13 residues. The germline V gene encodes CDR1 SGHNT and CDR2 YENEEA. Deletions cut 4 bases from V and 4 bases from J, with 11 bases between.

The rearrangement uses TRBV4-2 and TRBJ2-7; no definite D call. The CDR3 spans 12 residues. Germline loops: CDR1 LGHNA, CDR2 YNFKEQ. The germline V and J ends were trimmed by 1 base and 5 bases, with 6 bases remaining between them. The CDR3 sequence is CASSQVVDEQYF. The CDR3 DNA reads TGTGCCAGCAGCCAAGTTGTGGACGAGCAGTACTTC.

The chain recombines TRBV7-6 with TRBJ1-6; TRBD1 matches 8 bases. Germline lookup yields CDR1 SGHVS and CDR2 FNYEAQ. With V trimmed by 2 bases and J by 7 bases, 7 bases remained unmatched. The CDR3 totals 16 residues. CDR3 DNA: TGTGCCAGCAGCTTATCTCCGGCAGGGGGCAATTCACCCCTCCACTTT. Translation gives CASSLSPAGGNSPLHF.

This chain joins TRBV10-2 and TRBJ2-1; 16 bases line up with TRBD2. Unmatched junction bases numbered 3, after V lost 7 bases and J lost 0 bases. CDR1 is WSHSY, CDR2 SAAADI, per germline. The CDR3 spans 17 residues. The CDR3 protein is CASKGLAGGSSYNEQFF. DNA of the CDR3: TGCGCCAGCAAGGGACTAGCGGGGGGGAGCTCCTACAATGAGCAGTTCTTC.

J is TRBJ2-7 and V is TRBV14; TRBD2 aligns across 10 bases. CDR1 and CDR2 from the germline V gene are SGHDN and FVKESK. CDR3 length: 15 amino acids. J lost 1 base, V lost 1 base, and 1 base had no gene match. CDR3 sequence reads: CASSQGLAGSYEQYF. CDR3 nucleotides: TGTGCCAGCAGCCAAGGACTAGCGGGTTCCTACGAGCAGTACTTC.

This clone was found once. V gene TRBV9 combines with J gene TRBJ1-2; 9 bases are a match to TRBD1. This CDR3 has 14 amino acids. The ends lost 2 bases at V and 5 bases at J; junction bases unmatched: 4. CDR1 is SGDLS, CDR2 YYNGEE, per germline. The CDR3 is CASSVSGTGYGYTF. CDR3 DNA sequence: TGTGCCAGCAGCGTCTCCGGGACAGGGTATGGCTACACCTTC.

The J gene is TRBJ1-1, the V gene TRBV6-2 or TRBV6-3; D is uncertain. The CDR3 covers 13 residues. Trimming removed 4 bases from V and 1 base from J, with 7 bases in between. In germline, CDR1 is MNHEY, CDR2 SVGEGT. The CDR3 region has the DNA TGTGCCAGCAGTTCCCCGAGGAACACTGAAGCTTTCTTT. Its protein product is CASSSPRNTEAFF.